One T cell receptor (beta chain) is described in this entry. This sample is part of a study of blood T cell repertoires in COVID-19. One Seattle source followed patients from active infection through their disease course. Libraries were prepared by immunoSEQ multiplex PCR; TCRdb keeps only in-frame clonotypes and omits some of them. Of under 350,000 clones in the sample, 75% to 95% were seen once. V dropped 8 bases and J dropped 7 bases, with 15 bases sitting between them. The CDR3 runs 13 residues. In germline, CDR1 is MNHEY, CDR2 SVGAGI. This sequence joins TRBV6-5 and TRBJ2-1, with a possible D match to TRBD2 (6 bases). The sequence was obtained from a woman aged 30 to 39 with COVID-19, enrolled during active disease. Specimen: peripheral blood. CDR3 sequence reads: CASRRRAGNEQFF. DNA of the CDR3: TGTGCCAGCCGCCGAAGGGCGGGGAATGAGCAGTTCTTC.